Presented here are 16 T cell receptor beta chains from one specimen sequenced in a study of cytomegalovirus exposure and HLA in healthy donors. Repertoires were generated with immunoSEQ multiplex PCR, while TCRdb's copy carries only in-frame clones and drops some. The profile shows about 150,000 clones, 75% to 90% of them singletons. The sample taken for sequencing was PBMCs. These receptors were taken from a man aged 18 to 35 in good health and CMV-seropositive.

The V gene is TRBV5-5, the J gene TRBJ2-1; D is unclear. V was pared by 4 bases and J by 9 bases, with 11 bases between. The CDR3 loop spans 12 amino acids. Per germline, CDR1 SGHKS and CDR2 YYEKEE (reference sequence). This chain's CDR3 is CASSGRSGEQFF. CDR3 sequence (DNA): TGTGCCAGCAGCGGAAGATCGGGTGAGCAGTTCTTC.

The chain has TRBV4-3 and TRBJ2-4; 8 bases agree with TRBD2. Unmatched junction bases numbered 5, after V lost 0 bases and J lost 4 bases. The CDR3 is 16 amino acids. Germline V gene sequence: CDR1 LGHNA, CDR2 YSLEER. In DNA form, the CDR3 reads TGCGCCAGCAGCCAAGATTGGCTAGCGGGTAAAAACATTCAGTACTTC. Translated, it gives CASSQDWLAGKNIQYF.

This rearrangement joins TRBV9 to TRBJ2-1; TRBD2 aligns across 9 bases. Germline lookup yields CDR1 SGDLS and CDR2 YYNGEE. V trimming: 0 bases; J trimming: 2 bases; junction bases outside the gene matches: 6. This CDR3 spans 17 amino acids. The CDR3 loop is CASSVAGAGGPYNEQFF. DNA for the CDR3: TGTGCCAGCAGCGTAGCTGGGGCGGGGGGGCCCTACAATGAGCAGTTCTTC.

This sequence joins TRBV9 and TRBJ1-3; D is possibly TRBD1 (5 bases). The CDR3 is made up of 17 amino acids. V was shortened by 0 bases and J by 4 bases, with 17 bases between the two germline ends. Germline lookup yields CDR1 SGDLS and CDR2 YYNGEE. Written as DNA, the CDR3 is TGTGCCAGCAGCGTAGACGCCGCGGGGACCCGCGGAAACACCATATATTTT. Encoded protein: CASSVDAAGTRGNTIYF.

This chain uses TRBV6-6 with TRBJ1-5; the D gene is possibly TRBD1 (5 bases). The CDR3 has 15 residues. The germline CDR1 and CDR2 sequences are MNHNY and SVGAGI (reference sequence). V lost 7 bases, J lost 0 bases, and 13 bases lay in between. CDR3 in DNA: TGTGCCAGCATAACCGGGGGTAATAGCAATCAGCCCCAGCATTTT. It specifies CASITGGNSNQPQHF.

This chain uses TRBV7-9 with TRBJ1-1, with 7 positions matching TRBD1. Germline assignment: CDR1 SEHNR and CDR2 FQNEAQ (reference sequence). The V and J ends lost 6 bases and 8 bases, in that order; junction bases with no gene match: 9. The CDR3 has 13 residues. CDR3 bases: TGTGCCAGCAGGGAAGACAGGGCGGAGGAAGCTTTCTTT. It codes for CASREDRAEEAFF.

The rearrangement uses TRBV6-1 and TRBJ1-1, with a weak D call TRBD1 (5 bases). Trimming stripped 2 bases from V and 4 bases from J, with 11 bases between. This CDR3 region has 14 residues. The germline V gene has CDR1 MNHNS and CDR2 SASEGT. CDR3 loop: CASSEYLGGTEAFF. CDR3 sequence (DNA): TGTGCCAGCAGTGAATATCTGGGGGGCACTGAAGCTTTCTTT.

This CDR3 is CASIRAGTEAFF. For the CDR3, the DNA is TGTGCCAGCATCCGCGCGGGCACTGAAGCTTTCTTT. The chain combines TRBV6-5 with TRBJ1-1; D remains ambiguous. The CDR3 has 12 amino acids. CDR1 and CDR2 from the germline V gene are MNHEY and SVGAGI. With 7 bases removed from V and 4 bases from J, the gap between germline ends came to 10 bases.

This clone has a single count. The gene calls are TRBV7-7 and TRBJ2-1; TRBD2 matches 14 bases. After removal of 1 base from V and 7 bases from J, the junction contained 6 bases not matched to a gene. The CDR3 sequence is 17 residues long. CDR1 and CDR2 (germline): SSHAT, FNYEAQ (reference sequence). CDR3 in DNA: TGTGCCAGCAGCTTAGGGCCGACTAGCGGGGGGGCGAATGAGCAGTTCTTC. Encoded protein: CASSLGPTSGGANEQFF.

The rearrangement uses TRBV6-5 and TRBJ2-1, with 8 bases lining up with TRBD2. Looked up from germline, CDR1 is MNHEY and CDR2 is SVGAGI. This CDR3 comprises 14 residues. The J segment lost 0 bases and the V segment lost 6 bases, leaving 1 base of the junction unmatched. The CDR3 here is CASSGGVSYNEQFF. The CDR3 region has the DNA TGTGCCAGCAGCGGGGGGGTCTCCTACAATGAGCAGTTCTTC.

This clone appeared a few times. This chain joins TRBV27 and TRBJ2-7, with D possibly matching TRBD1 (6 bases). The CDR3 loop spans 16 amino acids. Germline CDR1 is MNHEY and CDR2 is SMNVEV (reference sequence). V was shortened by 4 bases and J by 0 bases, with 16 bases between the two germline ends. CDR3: CASSSSRQDSSYEQYF. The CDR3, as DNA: TGTGCCAGCAGTTCCTCCCGACAGGATAGCTCCTACGAGCAGTACTTC.

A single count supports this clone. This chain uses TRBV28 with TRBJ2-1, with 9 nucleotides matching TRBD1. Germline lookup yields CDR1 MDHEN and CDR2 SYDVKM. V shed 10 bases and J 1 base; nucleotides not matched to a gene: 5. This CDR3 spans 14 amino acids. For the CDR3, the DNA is TGTGCCACCCTTGGACAGGGGTCCTACAATGAGCAGTTCTTC. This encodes CATLGQGSYNEQFF. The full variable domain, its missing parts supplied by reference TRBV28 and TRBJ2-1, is DVKVTQSSRYLVKRTGEKVFLECVQDMDHENMFWYRQDPGLGLRLIYFSYDVKMKEKGDIPEGYSVSREKKERFSLILESASTNQTSMYLCATLGQGSYNEQFFGPGTRLTVL.

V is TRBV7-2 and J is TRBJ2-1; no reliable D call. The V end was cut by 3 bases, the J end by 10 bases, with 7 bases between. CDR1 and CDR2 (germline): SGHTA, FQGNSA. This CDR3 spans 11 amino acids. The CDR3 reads CASSFQLEQFF. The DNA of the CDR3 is TGTGCCAGCAGCTTTCAACTAGAGCAGTTCTTC.

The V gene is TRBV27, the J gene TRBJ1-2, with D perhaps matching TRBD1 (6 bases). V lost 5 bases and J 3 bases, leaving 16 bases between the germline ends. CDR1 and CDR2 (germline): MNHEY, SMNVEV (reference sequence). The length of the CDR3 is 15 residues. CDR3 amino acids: CASSTGDRLDYGYTF. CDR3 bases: TGTGCCAGCAGTACGGGTGACAGGCTAGACTATGGCTACACCTTC.

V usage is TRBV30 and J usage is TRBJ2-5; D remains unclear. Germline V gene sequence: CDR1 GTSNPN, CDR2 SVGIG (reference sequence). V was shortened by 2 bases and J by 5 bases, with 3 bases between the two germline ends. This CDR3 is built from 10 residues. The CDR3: CAWSLETQYF. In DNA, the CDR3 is TGTGCCTGGAGTCTGGAGACCCAGTACTTC.

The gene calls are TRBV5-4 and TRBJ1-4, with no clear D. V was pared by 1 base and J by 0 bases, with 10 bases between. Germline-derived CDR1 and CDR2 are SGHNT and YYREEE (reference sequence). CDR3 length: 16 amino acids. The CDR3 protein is CASSLSGGSTNEKLFF. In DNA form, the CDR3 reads TGTGCCAGCAGCTTGTCGGGCGGGTCAACTAATGAAAAACTGTTTTTT.